This T cell receptor (beta chain) appears in the sequencing data of a study of blood T cell repertoires in COVID-19. The CDR3 spans 16 residues. The germline V gene encodes CDR1 LGHNA and CDR2 YNFKEQ. Losses at the gene ends were 6 bases for V and 9 bases for J; bases not matched to a gene: 11. Clones were sequenced by immunoSEQ multiplex PCR, and TCRdb holds only the in-frame ones, with some missing. This repertoire shows about 330,000 clones, approximately 89% found once; its top ten account for less than 6.5%. J is TRBJ1-6 and V is TRBV4-2; 10 bases match TRBD1. Material: PBMCs or T cells enriched from blood (not recorded which). The TCR comes from a man aged 25 to 45 who had recovered from COVID-19. The CDR3 DNA sequence: TGTGCCAGCAGGCGCGAACTTGGACAGGGGGTTTCACCCCTCCACTTT. Its protein product is CASRRELGQGVSPLHF.